One sample yielded the 17 T cell receptor beta chains listed below, sequenced in a study of T cells in Graves' hyperthyroidism and ophthalmopathy. Amplification of TCR beta CDR3 regions used RNA as the template. A set of HTBI primers served as the primers for a first-round RT-PCR of the TCR CDR3. TCRdb called the multiplex PCR reads again in MiXCR, with one record for every CDR3 protein. This sample has 250,000 to 400,000 distinct CDR3 sequences, with roughly 13% found just once. Sample: blood. The receptors originated from a woman between 35 and 50 years old with Graves' ophthalmopathy.

This clonotype has at least ten counts. The chain combines TRBV24-1 with TRBJ2-1, with 10 bases that match TRBD2. The V and J ends lost 5 bases and 1 base, in that order; junction bases with no gene match: 4. Germline CDR1 is KGHDR and CDR2 is SFDVKD. This CDR3 contains 16 residues. CDR3 sequence reads: CATSGHSGGSYNEQFF. The CDR3 nucleotides are TGTGCCACCAGTGGCCATAGCGGGGGGTCCTACAATGAGCAGTTCTTC.

The chain joins TRBV7-9 to TRBJ2-1, with 12 nucleotides matching TRBD2. V lost 4 bases to trimming and J lost 11 bases; unmatched junction nucleotides: 9. The CDR3 contains 15 residues. Germline-derived CDR1 and CDR2 are SEHNR and FQNEAQ (reference sequence). CDR3 region: CASSYGLAGTGKQFF. The CDR3 DNA reads TGTGCCAGCAGCTATGGACTAGCGGGAACTGGGAAGCAGTTCTTC. Full variable domain (missing parts from reference TRBV7-9 and TRBJ2-1): DTGVSQNPRHKITKRGQNVTFRCDPISEHNRLYWYRQTLGQGPEFLTYFQNEAQLEKSRLLSDRFSAERPKGSFSTLEIQRTEQGDSAMYLCASSYGLAGTGKQFFGPGTRLTVL.

The V and J genes are TRBV6-5 and TRBJ2-4, with 12 bases matching TRBD2. The length of the CDR3 is 17 residues. Per germline, CDR1 MNHEY and CDR2 SVGAGI. V shed 0 bases, J shed 8 bases, and the junction held 8 bases outside the gene matches. DNA of the CDR3: TGTGCCAGCAGTTACTCGCTAGCGGGGGGGACTAAACACATTCAGTACTTC. It codes for CASSYSLAGGTKHIQYF.

This sequence joins TRBV5-4 and TRBJ1-2; no reliable D call. The germline V and J ends were trimmed by 1 base and 8 bases, with 15 bases remaining between them. This CDR3 contains 14 residues. CDR1 and CDR2 (germline): SGHNT, YYREEE (reference sequence). For the CDR3, the DNA is TGTGCCAGCAGCTTGAACAGAGACGATTCGGGCTACACCTTC. It specifies CASSLNRDDSGYTF.

CDR3 sequence reads: CASSPGRQGNTIYF. CDR3 coding DNA: TGCGCCAGCAGCCCCGGGCGCCAGGGAAACACCATATATTTT. The J gene is TRBJ1-3, the V gene TRBV5-1, with D uncertain. V was cut by 4 bases and J by 4 bases, with 12 bases left in between. CDR1 and CDR2 from the germline V gene are SGHRS and YFSETQ. This CDR3 region has 14 residues.

There are many counts of this clonotype. The chain uses TRBV2 and TRBJ1-1, with D uncertain. This CDR3 has 14 residues. Trimming removed 7 bases from V and 6 bases from J, with 18 bases in between. The germline gives CDR1 SNHLY, CDR2 FYNNEI. The CDR3 nucleotides read TGTGCCAGCACAACCGAAACTGAGGGCTCTGAAGCTTTCTTT. Translation gives CASTTETEGSEAFF. Supplemented by reference TRBV2 and TRBJ1-1, the full variable domain reads EPEVTQTPSHQVTQMGQEVILRCVPISNHLYFYWYRQILGQKVEFLVSFYNNEISEKSEIFDDQFSVERPDGSNFTLKIRSTKLEDSAMYFCASTTETEGSEAFFGQGTRLTVV.

This rearrangement joins TRBV20-1 to TRBJ1-4; D not resolved. The CDR3 consists of 14 residues. CDR1 is DFQATT and CDR2 is SNEGSKA in the germline V gene (reference sequence). V was pared by 3 bases and J by 8 bases, with 16 bases between. CDR3 sequence: CSARPRLGDEKLFF. The CDR3 DNA is TGCAGTGCTAGGCCGAGACTAGGTGACGAAAAACTGTTTTTT.

This clonotype was seen ten or more times. This chain links TRBV11-2 with TRBJ1-1, with D possibly TRBD1 on 5 matching bases. CDR3 size: 15 residues. V lost 1 base to trimming and J lost 1 base, with 10 bases between them. The V gene's germline CDR1 is SGHAT and CDR2 FQNNGV. As DNA, the CDR3 is TGTGCCAGCAGCTTAGGTGGCAGGGCGAACACTGAAGCTTTCTTT. Amino acids: CASSLGGRANTEAFF. Supplemented by reference TRBV11-2 and TRBJ1-1, the full variable domain reads EAGVAQSPRYKIIEKRQSVAFWCNPISGHATLYWYQQILGQGPKLLIQFQNNGVVDDSQLPKDRFSAERLKGVDSTLKIQPAKLEDSAVYLCASSLGGRANTEAFFGQGTRLTVV.

There are many counts of this clonotype. V gene TRBV19 combines with J gene TRBJ2-2; TRBD2 matches 7 bases. CDR3 size: 12 residues. The germline V gene encodes CDR1 LNHDA and CDR2 SQIVND (reference sequence). J gave up 7 bases and V 4 bases, and 0 bases lay outside the gene matches. The CDR3 DNA reads as TGTGCCAGTAGTAGGGAGGGCGGGGAGCTGTTTTTT. This translates into CASSREGGELFF.

This clonotype turned up a few times. The chain couples TRBV27 to TRBJ2-3; D is perhaps TRBD2 (6 bases). This CDR3 contains 15 residues. Trimming took 5 bases from V and 2 from J, leaving 14 bases between them. Germline CDR1 and CDR2: MNHEY and SMNVEV (reference sequence). This CDR3 is CASSPGGWDTDTQYF. CDR3 nucleotide sequence: TGTGCCAGCAGTCCCGGGGGTTGGGACACAGATACGCAGTATTTT.

This clonotype was observed many times. The V gene is TRBV2, the J gene TRBJ1-5; D is uncertain. Germline V gene sequence: CDR1 SNHLY, CDR2 FYNNEI. There are 16 residues in the CDR3. V was pared by 2 bases and J by 5 bases, with 16 bases between. The CDR3 here is CASSEKGTRGHQPQHF. CDR3 nucleotide sequence: TGTGCCAGCAGTGAAAAGGGCACCCGTGGCCATCAGCCCCAGCATTTT. Full variable domain (rest looked up from reference TRBV2 and TRBJ1-5): EPEVTQTPSHQVTQMGQEVILRCVPISNHLYFYWYRQILGQKVEFLVSFYNNEISEKSEIFDDQFSVERPDGSNFTLKIRSTKLEDSAMYFCASSEKGTRGHQPQHFGDGTRLSIL.

There are many counts of this clonotype. The chain uses TRBV5-1 and TRBJ2-1; D is ambiguous. Per the germline V gene, CDR1 is SGHRS and CDR2 is YFSETQ. There are 12 residues in the CDR3. Trimming left V 0 bases short and J 7 bases short, with 5 bases between. The CDR3: CASSLARNEQFF. The CDR3, as DNA: TGCGCCAGCAGCTTGGCTAGGAATGAGCAGTTCTTC.

This clonotype was recorded many times. This chain uses TRBV12-5 with TRBJ2-5; no definite D call. The CDR3 contains 15 residues. CDR1 and CDR2 (germline): LGHNT, FRNRAP. V was pared by 5 bases and J by 2 bases, with 15 bases between. The CDR3: CASGPPTEMQETQYF. The CDR3 DNA follows: TGTGCTAGTGGTCCCCCGACGGAGATGCAAGAGACCCAGTACTTC.

This clonotype was seen repeatedly, ten times or more. The chain carries TRBV6-1 and TRBJ2-2, with TRBD1 identical over 9 bases. V lost 8 bases to trimming and J lost 5 bases; unmatched junction nucleotides: 9. CDR1 is MNHNS and CDR2 is SASEGT in the germline V gene. The CDR3 extends over 15 amino acids. The CDR3 nucleotides read TGTGCCAGCGCCCCGGGACAGGGTGGGACCGGGGAGCTGTTTTTT. It is translated as CASAPGQGGTGELFF.

The rearrangement joins TRBV5-4 to TRBJ2-1; D is uncertain. Per the germline V gene, CDR1 is SGHNT and CDR2 is YYREEE (reference sequence). V was shortened by 3 bases and J by 1 base, with 5 bases between the two germline ends. This CDR3 is built from 13 residues. The CDR3 nucleotides are TGTGCCAGCAGCTCCCTTTCCTACAATGAGCAGTTCTTC. Translated: CASSSLSYNEQFF.

This clonotype was seen repeatedly, ten times or more. The chain carries TRBV7-6 and TRBJ2-7; D is undetermined. CDR3 size: 13 residues. Trimming removed 5 bases at V and 1 base at J, with 9 bases between. Germline V lookup: CDR1 SGHVS, CDR2 FNYEAQ. CDR3 in DNA: TGTGCCAGCAGCCTGAGTTGGTCCTACGAGCAGTACTTC. It encodes CASSLSWSYEQYF. The full variable domain, in which reference TRBV7-6 and TRBJ2-7 provide the parts outside the CDR3, is GAGVSQSPRYKVTKRGQDVALRCDPISGHVSLYWYRQALGQGPEFLTYFNYEAQQDKSGLPNDRFSAERPEGSISTLTIQRTEQRDSAMYRCASSLSWSYEQYFGPGTRLTVT.

The V and J genes are TRBV6-6 and TRBJ2-7, with TRBD1 identical over 7 bases. Trimming cost V 2 bases and J 7 bases; bases outside gene matches: 14. The V gene's germline CDR1 is MNHNY and CDR2 SVGAGI (reference sequence). The CDR3 runs to 16 residues. The CDR3: CASSYDTNRGLGEQYF. The CDR3, as DNA: TGTGCCAGCAGTTACGACACTAACAGGGGTCTGGGGGAGCAGTACTTC.